This TCR beta chain was sequenced during a study of technical replicates of blood from a handful of donors (dated by TCRdb to about 2017). The CDR3, from cysteine to phenylalanine, totals 15 residues. The retained sequence is limited to the CDR3, 45 bases, with the frame set at the first base. The germline V gene yields KGHSH for CDR1 and LQKENI for CDR2. V gives up 6 bases and J gives up 1 base, and the segment between their germline ends measures 16 bases. Receptor libraries were prepared by the immunoSEQ multiplex PCR assay. What TCRdb holds here is the immuneACCESS table cut down to in-frame rearrangements. Part of the clones is not present; checked against another copy, under half of the missing clones reflect an unresolved V gene, and the others are unexplained. This sample comprises more than 90,000 clones, almost 96% of them detected only once. Roughly 0.2% of the sample is taken by the ten largest.

Notes on this clone: Its antigen has not been determined. No base-level quality is on record; no much larger clone is a single base apart.

Sequenced input: T cells isolated from PBMCs. The rearrangement joined TRBV18 to TRBJ2-7; a weak D assignment points to TRBD1 (6 bases agree). The receptor comes from a human donor in good health. The CDR3 here reads CASSPENGQSYEQYF. DNA sequence: TGTGCCAGCTCTCCCGAGAACGGACAGTCCTACGAGCAGTACTTC. The reference TRBV18 and TRBJ2-7 proteins fill in what lies around the CDR3, so the full variable domain reads NAGVMQNPRHLVRRRGQEARLRCSPMKGHSHVYWYRQLPEEGLKFMVYLQKENIIDESGMPKERFSAEFPKEGPSILRIQQVVRGDSAAYFCASSPENGQSYEQYFGPGTRLTVT.